Listed below are T cell receptor beta chains from one sample, sequenced in a study of CD8 T cells in ankylosing spondylitis. TCRdb passed the 5' RACE reads through MiXCR, listing each CDR3 protein once. The repertoire has some 800,000 distinct CDR3 sequences, 10% to 15% of them found once; the top ten carry 0.45% to 0.6%. The sequenced material came from blood, either unsorted or a sorted T cell fraction (not recorded which). The receptor source for this set is a male donor with ankylosing spondylitis. Both conserved end residues are part of each CDR3. The D gene is left open where the match is weak. Size values are once, few and many counts, or a class for expanded clones, and some rows have none.

clone_size j_call v_call d_call cdr3_aa cdr3_nt
NA TRBJ2-3 TRBV20-1 TRBD2 CSAELAGGSTDTQYF TGCAGTGCCGAACTAGCGGGGGGAAGCACAGATACGCAGTATTTT
NA TRBJ1-4 TRBV4-3 NA CASSQDLRTTNEKLFF TGCGCCAGCAGCCAGGACCTACGGACAACTAATGAAAAACTGTTTTTT
many TRBJ2-7 TRBV12-3/TRBV12-4 NA CASSRELTYEQYF TGTGCCAGCAGTCGGGAGCTAACCTACGAGCAGTACTTC
NA TRBJ2-3 TRBV6-1 NA CASEGIGSTDTQYF TGTGCCAGCGAGGGCATTGGTAGCACAGATACGCAGTATTTT
NA TRBJ1-5 TRBV12-3/TRBV12-4 NA CASSFGQSNQPQHF TGTGCCAGCAGTTTCGGACAGAGCAATCAGCCCCAGCATTTT
many TRBJ2-3 TRBV6-2/TRBV6-3 NA CASSQDFSGGTDTQYF TGTGCCAGCAGCCAGGACTTCTCCGGAGGCACAGATACGCAGTATTTT
few TRBJ1-3 TRBV11-3 NA CASSASRGLDTIYF TGTGCCAGCAGCGCCTCCCGAGGATTGGACACCATATATTTT
few TRBJ1-3 TRBV2 NA CASRLQSGNTIYF TGTGCCAGCAGGCTCCAGTCTGGAAACACCATATATTTT
many TRBJ2-2 TRBV6-4 TRBD1 CASSADRASTGELFF TGTGCCAGCAGTGCGGACAGGGCTTCCACCGGGGAGCTGTTTTTT
NA TRBJ2-3 TRBV12-3/TRBV12-4 NA CASSLLAPITDTQYF TGTGCCAGCAGTCTTCTAGCGCCGATCACAGATACGCAGTATTTT
many TRBJ1-5 TRBV6-2/TRBV6-3 NA CASSYPGTAGKPQHF TGTGCCAGCAGTTACCCCGGGACGGCCGGCAAGCCCCAGCATTTT
many TRBJ1-3 TRBV7-9 NA CASSHGPNTIYF TGTGCCAGCAGCCATGGGCCAAACACCATATATTTT
NA TRBJ2-3 TRBV15 NA CATSRGPAATDTQYF TGTGCCACCAGCAGAGGTCCGGCAGCCACAGATACGCAGTATTTT
few TRBJ2-7 TRBV7-2 TRBD2 CASSFGVSGRAYEQYF TGTGCCAGCAGCTTTGGAGTTAGCGGGAGGGCCTACGAGCAGTACTTC
few TRBJ2-7 TRBV5-1 NA CASSLAIGEQYF TGCGCCAGCAGCTTGGCCATCGGCGAGCAGTACTTC
NA TRBJ2-7 TRBV10-3 TRBD1 CATMGAGQGSSYEQYF TGTGCCACCATGGGAGCGGGACAGGGATCCTCCTACGAGCAGTACTTC
many TRBJ1-1 TRBV29-1 NA CSVVRGTEAFF TGCAGCGTTGTACGGGGCACTGAAGCTTTCTTT
few TRBJ1-2 TRBV10-3 TRBD1 CAISLQGANYGYTF TGTGCCATCAGTCTACAGGGGGCTAACTATGGCTACACCTTC
few TRBJ1-2 TRBV7-2 NA CASSLRSLYGYTF TGTGCCAGCAGCCTTCGGAGCCTCTATGGCTACACCTTC
few TRBJ2-2 TRBV24-1 NA CATSDWVGTRNTGELFF TGTGCCACCAGTGATTGGGTCGGGACGAGAAACACCGGGGAGCTGTTTTTT
NA TRBJ1-2 TRBV20-1 NA CSARDHKAYGYTF TGCAGTGCTAGAGATCACAAAGCCTATGGCTACACCTTC
NA TRBJ2-5 TRBV7-9 TRBD2 CAGQIGREEETQYF TGTGCCGGGCAAATCGGGCGGGAGGAAGAGACCCAGTACTTC
NA TRBJ2-7 TRBV20-1 TRBD1 CSASRGLGPYEQYF TGCAGCGCATCCAGGGGGTTGGGGCCCTACGAGCAGTACTTC
few TRBJ2-1 TRBV12-5 NA CASGRNTGSKFF TGTGCTAGTGGCCGAAACACAGGGAGTAAGTTCTTC
NA TRBJ2-1 TRBV7-9 TRBD2 CASSRRTSGRTYNEQFF TGTGCCAGCAGCCGGAGGACTAGCGGGAGAACCTACAATGAGCAGTTCTTC
many TRBJ2-7 TRBV20-1 NA CSASGPRSYEQYF TGCAGTGCTAGCGGACCCCGCTCCTACGAGCAGTACTTC
few TRBJ1-2 TRBV5-1 NA CASSLVRGAEGYTF TGCGCCAGCAGCTTGGTTCGGGGGGCGGAAGGCTACACCTTC
few TRBJ2-5 TRBV15 NA CATSRNRAEETQYF TGTGCCACCAGCAGGAACAGGGCAGAAGAGACCCAGTACTTC
many TRBJ1-5 TRBV5-5 TRBD1 CASSSGTATQPQHF TGTGCCAGCAGTTCCGGGACAGCGACCCAGCCCCAGCATTTT
NA TRBJ2-3 TRBV4-3 NA CASSQDGGLGDTQYF TGCGCCAGCAGCCAAGATGGGGGGTTGGGAGATACGCAGTATTTT
NA TRBJ1-1 TRBV5-1 NA CASSLAVDLNTEAFF TGCGCCAGCAGCTTGGCCGTGGATTTGAACACTGAAGCTTTCTTT
few TRBJ2-7 TRBV10-2 TRBD1 CASRETGVTYEQYF TGCGCCAGCAGAGAGACAGGGGTCACCTACGAGCAGTACTTC
few TRBJ1-2 TRBV6-5 NA CASSYSFRAVGYTF TGTGCCAGCAGTTACTCGTTTCGGGCCGTTGGTTACACCTTC
NA TRBJ2-1 TRBV7-2 TRBD2 CASSRFLGGSKQFF TGTGCCAGCAGCCGATTCCTAGGCGGGAGTAAGCAGTTCTTC
NA TRBJ2-5 TRBV12-3/TRBV12-4 NA CASKARMGGETQYF TGTGCCAGCAAGGCCAGGATGGGGGGAGAGACCCAGTACTTC
few TRBJ1-2 TRBV28 NA CASSLPWPGSNYGYTF TGTGCCAGCAGTTTGCCGTGGCCAGGGTCCAACTATGGCTACACCTTC